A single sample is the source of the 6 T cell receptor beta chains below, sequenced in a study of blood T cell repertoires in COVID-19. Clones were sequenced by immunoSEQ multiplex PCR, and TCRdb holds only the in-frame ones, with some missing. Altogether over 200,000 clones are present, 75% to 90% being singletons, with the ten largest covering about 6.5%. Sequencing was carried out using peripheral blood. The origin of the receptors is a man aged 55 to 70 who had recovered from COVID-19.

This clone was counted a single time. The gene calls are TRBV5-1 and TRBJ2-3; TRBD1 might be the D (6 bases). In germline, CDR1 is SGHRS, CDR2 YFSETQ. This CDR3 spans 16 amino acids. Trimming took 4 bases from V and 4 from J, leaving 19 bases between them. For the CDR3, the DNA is TGCGCCAGCAGCCCCTCGGGCAGGGGTAGCGCAGATACGCAGTATTTT. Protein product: CASSPSGRGSADTQYF.

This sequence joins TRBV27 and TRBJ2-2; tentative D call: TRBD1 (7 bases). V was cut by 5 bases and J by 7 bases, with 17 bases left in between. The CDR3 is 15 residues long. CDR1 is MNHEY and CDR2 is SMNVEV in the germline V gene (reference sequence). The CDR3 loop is CASSPRRGRDGELFF. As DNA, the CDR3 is TGTGCCAGCAGTCCCCGGAGGGGGCGGGACGGGGAGCTGTTTTTT.

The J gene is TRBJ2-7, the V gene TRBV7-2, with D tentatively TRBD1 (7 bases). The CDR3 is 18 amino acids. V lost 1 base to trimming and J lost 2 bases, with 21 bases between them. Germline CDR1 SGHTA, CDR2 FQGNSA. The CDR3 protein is CASSLELTGRGVPYEQYF. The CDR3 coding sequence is TGTGCCAGCAGCTTAGAATTAACGGGCAGGGGGGTTCCCTACGAGCAGTACTTC.

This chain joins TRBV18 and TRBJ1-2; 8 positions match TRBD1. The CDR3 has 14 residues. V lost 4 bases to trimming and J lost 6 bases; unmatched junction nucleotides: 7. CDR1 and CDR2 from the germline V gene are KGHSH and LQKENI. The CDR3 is CASSLGQGANGYTF. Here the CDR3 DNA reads TGTGCCAGCTCACTTGGACAGGGTGCGAATGGCTACACCTTC.

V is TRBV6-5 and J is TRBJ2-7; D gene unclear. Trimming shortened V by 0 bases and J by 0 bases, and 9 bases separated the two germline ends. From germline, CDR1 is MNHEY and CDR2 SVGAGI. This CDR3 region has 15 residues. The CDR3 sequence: CASSYSYRSSYEQYF. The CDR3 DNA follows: TGTGCCAGCAGTTACTCCTATCGGAGCTCCTACGAGCAGTACTTC.

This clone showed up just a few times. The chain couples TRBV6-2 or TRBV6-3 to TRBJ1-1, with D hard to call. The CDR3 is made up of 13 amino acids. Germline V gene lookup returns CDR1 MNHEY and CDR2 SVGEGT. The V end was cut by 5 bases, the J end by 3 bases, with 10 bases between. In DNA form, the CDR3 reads TGTGCCAGCAGTGCACAGTGGTACACTGAAGCTTTCTTT. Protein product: CASSAQWYTEAFF.